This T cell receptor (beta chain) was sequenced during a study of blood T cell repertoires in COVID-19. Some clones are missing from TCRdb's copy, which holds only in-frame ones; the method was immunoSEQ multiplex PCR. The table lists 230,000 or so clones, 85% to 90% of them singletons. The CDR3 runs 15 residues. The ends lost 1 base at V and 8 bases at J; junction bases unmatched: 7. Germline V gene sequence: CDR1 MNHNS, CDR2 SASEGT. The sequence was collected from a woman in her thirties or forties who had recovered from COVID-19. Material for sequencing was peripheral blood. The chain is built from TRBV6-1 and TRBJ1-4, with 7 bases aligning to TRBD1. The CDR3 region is CASSEGGQIGEKLFF. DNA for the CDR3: TGTGCCAGCAGTGAAGGGGGACAGATTGGGGAAAAACTGTTTTTT.